This TCR beta chain is drawn from a study of Graves' ophthalmopathy and Graves' hyperthyroidism (dated by TCRdb to about 2018). Some background on the complete study: Hyperthyroidism was defined as stable when no progression to ophthalmopathy occurred within 18 months of follow-up. The study used signatures of the TCR beta repertoire to tell Graves' ophthalmopathy apart from Graves' hyperthyroidism and to predict which patients would progress to ophthalmopathy. In total, under 150 blood samples were TCR-sequenced: 40 to 45 ophthalmopathy, around 75 hyperthyroidism and approximately 17 hyperthyroidism-to-ophthalmopathy patients. To explore V-J signatures that separate ophthalmopathy from hyperthyroidism, a discovery set of about a hundred patients was enrolled, consisting of about 45 with ophthalmopathy and under 65 with stable hyperthyroidism. For independent validation, a separate cohort was made up of roughly 19 hyperthyroidism patients plus 17 patients who later progressed from hyperthyroidism to ophthalmopathy. In more than five hyperthyroidism patients, the T-cell repertoires found in thyroid tissue were compared with those found in blood. Once sampling was done, hyperthyroidism patients were given methimazole at a starting dose of 30 mg daily, while ophthalmopathy patients were given high-dose intravenous methylprednisolone. What the research found in general, with its limitations: No statistical method was used to predetermine the sample size, and group allocation was not hidden from the investigators. Most expanded thyroid clonotypes with a frequency above 0.001 also appeared in blood, which suggests that blood repertoires may reflect the immune response in the thyroid. In cross-validation, the 13-signature model distinguished ophthalmopathy from stable hyperthyroidism with 85% to 90% sensitivity and 81% to 83% specificity, and in the test set the corresponding values were approximately 79% and 70%. In validation, the model predicted ophthalmopathy progression with more than 70% sensitivity and roughly 72% specificity; around twelve predicted patients were CT-confirmed with GO in a median of around 6.5 months.

For repertoire sequencing, the TCR beta CDR3 regions were amplified from RNA transcripts. A first-round RT-PCR used HTBI primers with the Qiagen OneStep RT-PCR kit, followed by a second-round multiplex PCR, size selection and purification. Libraries were sequenced paired-end with 100 bp reads on an Illumina HiSeq2000. The source study handled its data this way. Reads were processed with SOAPnuke, discarding reads with adapters, uncalled bases, mean Phred below 15, or no exact constant-primer or identifier match. COPE v1.2.5 was used to merge the high-quality paired reads. Each unique nucleotide sequence was defined as a clonotype, and clonotypes were aligned to IMGT TRB V, D and J references with MiTCR v1.1. Only V-J combinations with frequency above 0.0001 were analysed, covering approximately 99% of repertoires. For each V-J combination, a TCR clonal expansion and chaos score was defined as F50 clonal expansion divided by the chaos observed in the TCRdist matrix. Welch's t-statistics and random forest were used to reduce features to approximately 13 V-J combinations, which were fed into a naive Bayes classifier. The similarity between thyroid and blood repertoires was quantified using the Morisita-Horn index. The public reads were quality trimmed at Q25 with fastp and then assembled into clones with MiXCR by TCRdb, keeping productive beta chains. Identical CDR3 protein sequences are pooled into one entry, listed with their most common genes and DNA. Here the V and J calls rest on TCRdb's processing, not on the authors' analysis. For this sample the table gives over a million distinct CDR3 sequences, of which 35% to 45% were detected only once. More than 9.5% of the sample is in the top ten clones.

Deletion took 10 bases off V and 7 bases off J, with a span of 26 bases between the germline ends. Its CDR3 holds 17 amino acids, cysteine through phenylalanine. The retained sequence is limited to the CDR3, 51 bases, with the frame set at the first base. CDR1 and CDR2 are drawn from the germline V gene: ENHRY, SYGVKD. Details on this clonotype: Its target antigen remains unknown. Base quality data are lacking; no much larger clone is found one base away.

Patients with hyperthyroidism were aged 18 to 65 years, had been newly diagnosed, and had a disease duration of less than 2 months. Patients with other autoimmune diseases, uncontrolled infections, pregnancy or lactation were excluded from the study. Clinical symptoms, serum thyroxine, TRAb, thyroid ultrasound and orbital computed tomography formed the basis of the diagnosis. Trizol reagent was used to extract the total RNA, and its quality was then checked on an Agilent 2100 Bioanalyzer. The sequenced sample consisted of peripheral blood or thyroid tissue (not recorded which). The receptor was isolated from an adult man with Graves' hyperthyroidism. This chain joins TRBV10-3 to TRBJ1-6; the D region possibly corresponds to TRBD1 (5 bases align). The nucleotide sequence is given as TGTGCCAGCACCACACCCCGTCGGATGGGGGGGAATTCACCCCTCCACTTT. It specifies CASTTPRRMGGNSPLHF.